The 21 T cell receptor beta chains listed next were all sequenced from one sample in a study of identical twins. TCRdb re-called the 5' RACE reads through MiXCR, storing one row per CDR3 protein. In the table there are 500,000 to 700,000 distinct CDR3 sequences, 7.1% of which are singletons. Separately, the same data were catalogued under a study of yellow fever vaccine responses in identical twins.

Sequenced material: PBMCs. These receptors were taken from a woman between 18 and 30 years old in good health.

The chain uses TRBV27 and TRBJ2-3, with D unresolved. This CDR3 comprises 14 residues. The germline V gene encodes CDR1 MNHEY and CDR2 SMNVEV (reference sequence). V lost 6 bases and J 4 bases, leaving 14 bases between the germline ends. The CDR3 region is CASRGTSAADTQYF. The CDR3 DNA follows: TGTGCCAGCAGAGGAACCTCGGCGGCAGATACGCAGTATTTT.

The rearrangement joins TRBV24-1 to TRBJ2-4, with D tentatively TRBD2 (6 bases). CDR1 and CDR2 (germline): KGHDR, SFDVKD. CDR3 length equals 13 residues. Trimming pared 6 bases from V and 7 bases from J, leaving 12 bases between. This CDR3 reads CATSSGDGNIQYF. CDR3 DNA sequence: TGTGCCACCAGTTCGGGGGATGGGAACATTCAGTACTTC.

The CDR3 region has the DNA TGTGCCAGCAGTGATCTAGCGGGAGCCGGAGAGACCCAGTACTTC. Amino acid sequence: CASSDLAGAGETQYF. The chain uses TRBV2 and TRBJ2-5; 10 bases match TRBD2. The V and J ends lost 3 bases and 4 bases, in that order; junction bases with no gene match: 5. The length of the CDR3 is 15 residues. Germline V gene sequence: CDR1 SNHLY, CDR2 FYNNEI.

A few counts support this clonotype. The rearrangement links TRBV7-2 to TRBJ2-5; 7 bases fit TRBD1. V lost 2 bases, J lost 4 bases, and 10 bases stayed unmatched. This CDR3 contains 16 residues. The germline V gene has CDR1 SGHTA and CDR2 FQGNSA. CDR3 in amino acids: CASSLQPTGLGETQYF. The DNA of the CDR3 is TGTGCCAGCAGCTTACAACCGACAGGGTTGGGAGAGACCCAGTACTTC.

This clonotype appeared many times. This rearrangement joins TRBV2 to TRBJ2-7; D is uncertain. V lost 3 bases and J lost 4, with 7 bases in between. Germline loops: CDR1 SNHLY, CDR2 FYNNEI. CDR3 length: 12 amino acids. CDR3: CASSEVEYEQYF. In nucleotides, the CDR3 is TGTGCCAGCAGTGAGGTGGAGTACGAGCAGTACTTC.

This clonotype was seen repeatedly, ten times or more. The rearrangement joins TRBV5-1 to TRBJ1-1, with a tentative D call TRBD1 (6 bases). This CDR3 spans 16 amino acids. V dropped 2 bases and J dropped 1 base, with 15 bases sitting between them. The germline gives CDR1 SGHRS, CDR2 YFSETQ. The CDR3 DNA reads as TGCGCCAGCAGCTTAACCCGACAGGCGGCGAACACTGAAGCTTTCTTT. Its translation: CASSLTRQAANTEAFF. Full variable domain (remainder filled in from reference TRBV5-1 and TRBJ1-1): KAGVTQTPRYLIKTRGQQVTLSCSPISGHRSVSWYQQTPGQGLQFLFEYFSETQRNKGNFPGRFSGRQFSNSRSEMNVSTLELGDSALYLCASSLTRQAANTEAFFGQGTRLTVV.

The chain has TRBV5-6 and TRBJ2-7; 8 bases line up with TRBD1. Trimming at V came to 3 bases and at J to 4 bases, leaving 6 bases not matched to a gene. Germline CDR1 reads SGHDT; CDR2 reads YYEEEE. This CDR3 has 14 amino acids. The CDR3 DNA sequence: TGTGCCAGCAGCTGGGGGACAGGAGCTTACGAGCAGTACGTC. Translated: CASSWGTGAYEQYV.

This clonotype was seen a few times. The chain combines TRBV10-3 with TRBJ2-5; D perhaps matches TRBD1 (5 bases). Per germline, CDR1 ENHRY and CDR2 SYGVKD. The CDR3 totals 14 residues. V lost 3 bases, J lost 5 bases, and 13 bases lay in between. The CDR3, as DNA: TGTGCCATCAGTGACCCCGTTCAGGGCGAGACCCAGTACTTC. This translates into CAISDPVQGETQYF.

This clonotype occurred many times. The V gene is TRBV2, the J gene TRBJ2-3; D perhaps matches TRBD2 (6 bases). Germline V gene data show CDR1 as SNHLY and CDR2 as FYNNEI. V dropped 5 bases and J dropped 1 base, with 10 bases sitting between them. The CDR3 is made up of 14 amino acids. The CDR3, as DNA: TGTGCCAGCAGTTCCGGGACTGGCACAGATACGCAGTATTTT. Translated, it gives CASSSGTGTDTQYF.

Judged by abundance, this clonotype is medium-sized. J is TRBJ2-7 and V is TRBV27, with D perhaps matching TRBD1 (6 bases). The germline gives CDR1 MNHEY, CDR2 SMNVEV (reference sequence). Between the trimmed V and J ends, which lost 6 bases and 0 bases, there was a span of 24 bases. The CDR3 is 18 residues long. CDR3 in DNA: TGTGCCAGCAGCCAAAAAGCGTCGCAGGGGACCTACTCCTACGAGCAGTACTTC. Its protein is CASSQKASQGTYSYEQYF.

This clonotype has ten or more counts. J is TRBJ2-1 and V is TRBV20-1; D gene uncertain. This CDR3 comprises 16 residues. The V gene lost 0 bases and the J gene lost 6 bases, with 18 bases spanning the gap. Germline CDR1 and CDR2: DFQATT and SNEGSKA (reference sequence). This CDR3 is CSARDHKGKTPNEQFF. CDR3 DNA sequence: TGCAGTGCTAGAGATCATAAGGGCAAGACCCCCAATGAGCAGTTCTTC.

The chain recombines TRBV7-6 with TRBJ1-4; perhaps TRBD1 as D (6 bases). In germline, CDR1 is SGHVS, CDR2 FNYEAQ. The CDR3 loop spans 16 amino acids. V lost 5 bases to trimming and J lost 0 bases, with 13 bases between them. The CDR3 is CASSLYGQTTNEKLFF. CDR3 DNA sequence: TGTGCCAGCAGCCTCTACGGACAGACAACTAATGAAAAACTGTTTTTT.

The V and J genes are TRBV10-3 and TRBJ2-3, with D perhaps assigned TRBD1 or TRBD2 (5 bases each). The CDR3 length is 15 residues. CDR1 and CDR2 (germline): ENHRY, SYGVKD. Trimming stripped 2 bases from V and 0 bases from J, with 9 bases between. CDR3 protein: CAISEVGDSTDTQYF. The CDR3 nucleotides read TGTGCCATCAGTGAGGTGGGGGACAGCACAGATACGCAGTATTTT.

The chain couples TRBV14 to TRBJ2-7; perhaps TRBD1 as D (5 bases). CDR3 length: 12 amino acids. V lost 3 bases, J lost 4 bases, and 7 bases lay in between. Germline V gene sequence: CDR1 SGHDN, CDR2 FVKESK. CDR3 in DNA: TGTGCCAGCAGCCATGACAGATACGAGCAGTACGTC. Protein: CASSHDRYEQYV.

This clonotype was detected ten times or more. The V gene is TRBV29-1, the J gene TRBJ2-3; D uncertain. Germline CDR1 reads SQVTM; CDR2 reads ANQGSEA. V lost 6 bases and J 0 bases, leaving 13 bases between the germline ends. This CDR3 region has 14 residues. The CDR3: CSVLSVGSTDTQYF. CDR3 in DNA: TGCAGCGTCCTGTCAGTGGGGAGCACAGATACGCAGTATTTT.

This clonotype was counted ten times or more. This sequence joins TRBV10-2 and TRBJ1-6, with D tentatively TRBD1 (6 bases). V gave up 6 bases and J gave up 8 bases, with 11 bases separating them. Germline V CDR1 and CDR2: WSHSY, SAAADI. The CDR3 is 13 residues long. As DNA, the CDR3 is TGCGCCAGCAGCGGACAGACGGATTCACCCCTCCACTTT. Translation gives CASSGQTDSPLHF.

Only a few counts were recorded for this clonotype. V gene TRBV3-1 combines with J gene TRBJ1-1, with a weak D call TRBD1 (6 bases). Germline values: CDR1 LGHDT, CDR2 YNNKEL (reference sequence). Trimming removed 3 bases from V and 8 bases from J, with 10 bases in between. This CDR3 comprises 12 residues. The CDR3 DNA sequence: TGTGCCAGCAGCCAGGGGGCCTGGGAAGCTTTCTTT. Translating gives CASSQGAWEAFF.

This clonotype was seen ten or more times. This chain connects TRBV6-1 to TRBJ1-4; TRBD1 matches 10 bases. The CDR3 consists of 14 residues. Per the germline V gene, CDR1 is MNHNS and CDR2 is SASEGT. V shed 6 bases and J 7 bases; nucleotides not matched to a gene: 5. Written as DNA, the CDR3 is TGTGCCAGCAGAACCGGGACAGGGGTTGAAAAACTGTTTTTT. It yields the protein CASRTGTGVEKLFF.

This clonotype was observed at least ten times. V usage is TRBV12-3 or TRBV12-4 and J usage is TRBJ2-3; 7 nucleotides agree with TRBD2. The CDR3 sequence is 16 residues long. The V gene end was trimmed by 4 bases and the J gene end by 1 base; junction bases not matched to a gene: 8. For the CDR3, the DNA is TGTGCCAGCAGTTCCGGACTAGGGGCCCGCACAGATACGCAGTATTTT. Translation gives CASSSGLGARTDTQYF.

Remarks on this clonotype: In this CDR3 the conserved last residue, phenylalanine or tryptophan, is missing, so a read error is likely. This chain links TRBV24-1 with TRBJ2-1; 8 bases align to TRBD1. Germline V gives CDR1 KGHDR, CDR2 SFDVKD. The CDR3 runs 16 residues. J lost 2 bases, V lost 4 bases, and 6 bases had no gene match. As DNA, the CDR3 is TGTGCCACCAGTGACGCCGGGACAGGAGCCTACAATGAGCAGTTCATC. Translation gives CATSDAGTGAYNEQFI.

The chain recombines TRBV11-2 with TRBJ2-1, with TRBD2 identical over 14 bases. J was trimmed by 10 bases and V by 4 bases; bases with no gene match: 6. This CDR3 contains 15 residues. Germline CDR1 is SGHAT and CDR2 is FQNNGV. Here the CDR3 reads CASSSTSGRGKEQFF. The CDR3, as DNA: TGTGCCAGCAGCTCGACTAGCGGGAGGGGTAAAGAGCAGTTCTTC.